This T cell receptor beta chain was sequenced during a study of blood T cell repertoires in COVID-19. This table comes from immunoSEQ multiplex PCR, and its TCRdb copy is limited to in-frame clones, with some not included. This sample yields some 170,000 clones, of which more than 85% are seen a single time; 1% to 1.5% belongs to the top ten. The sequenced material came from PBMCs or T cells enriched from blood (not recorded which). The sequence derives from a human donor with acute COVID-19. The donor label of this sample is uncertain.

The CDR3, as DNA: TGTGCCAGCAGCCGGGGGGGAAGCTCCTACGAGCAGTACTTC. Translation gives CASSRGGSSYEQYF. This chain connects TRBV7-8 to TRBJ2-7, with 8 bases fitting TRBD2. Germline assignment: CDR1 SGHVS and CDR2 FQNEAQ. The ends lost 5 bases at V and 0 bases at J; junction bases unmatched: 3. CDR3 length equals 14 residues.